These 13 T cell receptor beta chains were all obtained from the same sample, sequenced in a study of T cell responses to AZD1222 COVID-19 vaccine. The assay was immunoSEQ multiplex PCR, and TCRdb's table has in-frame clones only and misses some. Among some 140,000 clones listed, roughly 90% were seen once. Material: peripheral blood, obtained on day 0 of AZD1222 vaccination. The receptors derive from an adult in good health.

This chain connects TRBV11-2 to TRBJ1-1, with 8 bases identical to TRBD1. The length of the CDR3 is 17 residues. Germline assignment: CDR1 SGHAT and CDR2 FQNNGV. The V and J ends lost 4 bases and 1 base, in that order; junction bases with no gene match: 11. DNA of the CDR3: TGTGCCAGCAGCTCCATACGACAGGGGCGCAGGAACACTGAAGCTTTCTTT. Protein product: CASSSIRQGRRNTEAFF. Variable domain in full (rest from reference TRBV11-2 and TRBJ1-1): EAGVAQSPRYKIIEKRQSVAFWCNPISGHATLYWYQQILGQGPKLLIQFQNNGVVDDSQLPKDRFSAERLKGVDSTLKIQPAKLEDSAVYLCASSSIRQGRRNTEAFFGQGTRLTVV.

The chain recombines TRBV19 with TRBJ1-6; D unclear. Germline V lookup: CDR1 LNHDA, CDR2 SQIVND (reference sequence). The CDR3 length is 15 residues. V lost 6 bases, J lost 6 bases, and 15 bases lay in between. CDR3 protein: CASSPSLGLNSPLHF. The CDR3 DNA follows: TGTGCCAGTAGCCCCTCGCTGGGCCTTAATTCACCCCTCCACTTT.

The chain combines TRBV12-3 or TRBV12-4 with TRBJ1-1; no reliable D call. The V and J ends lost 3 bases and 8 bases respectively, with 4 bases between them. CDR3 length: 10 amino acids. The CDR3 sequence is CASSFGEAFF. The CDR3 DNA reads TGTGCCAGCAGTTTCGGGGAAGCTTTCTTT.

The chain links TRBV28 to TRBJ1-1; TRBD1 matches 8 bases. V shed 5 bases, J shed 1 base, and the junction held 6 bases outside the gene matches. Per germline, CDR1 MDHEN and CDR2 SYDVKM. This CDR3 comprises 15 residues. The DNA for the CDR3 is TGTGCCAGCAGTAATCCCGGGACAGGGAACACTGAAGCTTTCTTT. Translation: CASSNPGTGNTEAFF.

This clone was seen once. The rearrangement joins TRBV6-1 to TRBJ2-2; D remains ambiguous. From germline, CDR1 is MNHNS and CDR2 SASEGT. The ends were cut back, 1 base at V and 8 bases at J, with 8 bases in the middle. The CDR3 covers 13 residues. CDR3 region: CASSEGFRGELFF. The DNA of the CDR3 is TGTGCCAGCAGTGAAGGTTTTAGAGGGGAGCTGTTTTTT.

This CDR3 is CASSLFWGQETQYF. The CDR3 coding sequence is TGTGCCAGCAGTTTATTTTGGGGGCAAGAGACCCAGTACTTC. The chain couples TRBV27 to TRBJ2-5; D tentatively reads TRBD1 or TRBD2 (5 bases each). The CDR3 runs to 14 residues. In germline, CDR1 is MNHEY, CDR2 SMNVEV (reference sequence). The V end was cut by 1 base, the J end by 2 bases, with 8 bases between.

The chain recombines TRBV12-3 or TRBV12-4 with TRBJ1-5; D is ambiguous. This CDR3 is built from 13 residues. Trimming removed 7 bases at V and 3 bases at J, with 10 bases between. The CDR3: CASTIDLNQPQHF. CDR3 nucleotide sequence: TGTGCCAGCACCATAGACCTCAATCAGCCCCAGCATTTT.

This clone was recorded once. The chain combines TRBV28 with TRBJ2-5; 12 bases agree with TRBD1. Trimming cost V 7 bases and J 5 bases; bases outside gene matches: 8. This CDR3 region has 15 residues. Germline V gene sequence: CDR1 MDHEN, CDR2 SYDVKM. The DNA for the CDR3 is TGTGCCAGCACGGGGGACAGGGGGCGTGGGGAGACCCAGTACTTC. Amino acids: CASTGDRGRGETQYF.

The chain recombines TRBV6-2 or TRBV6-3 with TRBJ2-7; D could derive from TRBD1 or TRBD2 (5 bases each). Trimming took off 5 bases at V and 3 bases at J, with 20 bases between the two ends. Germline V gene sequence: CDR1 MNHEY, CDR2 SVGEGT. The CDR3 totals 16 residues. Here the CDR3 DNA reads TGTGCCAGCAGTACCCCCGGGGTACAGGTCGGCTACGAGCAGTACTTC. The encoded protein is CASSTPGVQVGYEQYF.

The chain links TRBV6-1 to TRBJ1-6; D is unclear. The V end lost 0 bases, the J end lost 0 bases, and 9 bases lay between the germline ends. The CDR3 totals 17 residues. CDR1 and CDR2 from the germline V gene are MNHNS and SASEGT. CDR3 sequence: CASSEAPGSSYNSPLHF. The CDR3 coding sequence is TGTGCCAGCAGTGAAGCGCCGGGAAGCTCCTATAATTCACCCCTCCACTTT.

The chain is built from TRBV30 and TRBJ1-6; D gene unclear. CDR1 and CDR2 (germline): GTSNPN, SVGIG (reference sequence). V was trimmed by 0 bases and J by 7 bases, leaving 7 bases between them. The CDR3 is made up of 13 amino acids. The CDR3 here is CAWSVSSNSPLHF. CDR3 DNA sequence: TGTGCCTGGAGTGTAAGCTCGAATTCACCCCTCCACTTT.

The genes are TRBV4-1 and TRBJ2-7; the D is unclear. This CDR3 comprises 16 residues. The germline V gene encodes CDR1 MGHRA and CDR2 YSYEKL. V shed 1 base and J shed 2 bases, with 15 bases lying between them. The CDR3 spells CASSQALDLATYEQYF. In DNA, the CDR3 is TGCGCCAGCAGCCAAGCTTTGGATTTGGCAACCTACGAGCAGTACTTC.

In its sample, this clone was seen once. The V call is TRBV13, the J call TRBJ1-2; 12 bases map to TRBD1. Per germline, CDR1 PRHDT and CDR2 FYEKMQ (reference sequence). The CDR3 spans 15 residues. Trimming removed 2 bases from V and 5 bases from J; junction bases left unmatched: 3. The chain's CDR3 is CASSLRGQGAYGYTF. The CDR3 region has the DNA TGTGCCAGCAGCTTAAGGGGACAGGGGGCTTATGGCTACACCTTC.